This TCR beta chain was captured by sequencing in a study of blood T cell repertoires in COVID-19. Looking at the study overall: Specimens from acute and convalescent COVID-19 originated in the United States, Italy and Spain.

V dropped 0 bases and J dropped 2 bases, with 4 bases sitting between them. The CDR3 runs 13 residues. Assay used: immunoSEQ multiplex PCR; TCRdb lists only in-frame clones, some missing. The sample comprises tens of thousands of clones, 80% to 90% of which are singletons, and approximately 11% rests with the top ten. The TCR comes from a man aged 60 to 75 with COVID-19, enrolled during active disease. This rearrangement joins TRBV12-3 or TRBV12-4 to TRBJ2-5; no definite D call. Sequencing was done on a sample of peripheral blood. The CDR3 DNA sequence: TGTGCCAGCAGTTTAGCCACACAAGAGACCCAGTACTTC. Protein sequence: CASSLATQETQYF.